The present T cell receptor beta chain was sequenced within a study of T cells after yellow fever vaccination. Overall study results and limits: A weaker secondary response peaked on day 5, the primary on day 15. Shared CD4/CD8 clonotypes were a small share, likely from convergent recombination. FACS-sorted repertoires might harbor abundant contaminating clonotypes from the bulk population.

This clonotype came up many times. Its specificity is not known. In making TCR cDNA, 5'RACE template switching added a universal primer site and UMIs to it. Via MiXCR, TCRdb re-called the 5' RACE reads, giving one row per CDR3 protein. The sample holds approximately 330,000 distinct CDR3 sequences; 4.1% are singletons and the top ten take 20% to 25%. The V and J ends lost 4 bases and 4 bases respectively, with 6 bases between them. The length of the CDR3 is 12 residues. Germline loops: CDR1 WSHSY, CDR2 SAAADI. The clonotype originates from a man between 18 and 35 years old who received the YFV17D yellow fever vaccine. The chain recombines TRBV10-2 with TRBJ2-3; TRBD1 might be the D (5 bases). Sequenced material: PBMCs, taken 5 days after the yellow fever booster vaccination. DNA of the CDR3: TGCGCCAGCAGTGTAGGGGCAGATACGCAGTATTTT. Its protein is CASSVGADTQYF.